This T cell receptor (beta chain) emerged from a study of T-cell reconstitution after alpha-beta-depleted transplantation in children. Using unique molecular identifiers, the investigators prepared the TCRbeta library. MiXCR was run by TCRdb on the PCR reads, yielding one entry per CDR3 protein. The sample shows just over 950,000 distinct CDR3 sequences, roughly 29% of them seen only once. CDR1 SEHNR and CDR2 FQNEAQ come from the germline V gene (reference sequence). The CDR3 has 16 residues. V lost 0 bases to trimming and J lost 4 bases, with 13 bases between them. Sequences were derived from PBMCs, mostly from graft donor cells, sampled 360 days after TCRalphabeta/CD19-depleted stem cell transplant. The clonotype originates from a boy under two years old who had a stem cell transplant for SCID, so the T cells may come from the graft donor. The rearrangement uses TRBV7-9 and TRBJ2-1; D gene ambiguous. The CDR3 nucleotides are TGTGCCAGCAGCTTAGCGCCCACCGAGCAATACAATGAGCAGTTCTTC. Protein product: CASSLAPTEQYNEQFF. Full variable domain (rest looked up from reference TRBV7-9 and TRBJ2-1): DTGVSQNPRHKITKRGQNVTFRCDPISEHNRLYWYRQTLGQGPEFLTYFQNEAQLEKSRLLSDRFSAERPKGSFSTLEIQRTEQGDSAMYLCASSLAPTEQYNEQFFGPGTRLTVL.